These 3 T cell receptor beta chains were sequenced from one sample in a study of cytomegalovirus exposure and HLA in healthy donors (dated by TCRdb to 2016 to 2017). Library creation used the immunoSEQ multiplex PCR assay. The multiplex PCR relied on a mix of 60 forward primers for TCR Vbeta segments and 13 reverse primers for TCR Jbeta segments. The table comes from immuneACCESS by way of TCRdb, which keeps in-frame sequences with V and J called. Part of the clones is missing from these tables; in studies checked, under half for an unresolved V gene and the rest for unknown reasons. Across this sample there are 200,000 to 250,000 clones, with about 89% seen only once. The top ten clonotypes cover 1% of the sample. Sequencing input: PBMCs. These receptors were collected from a woman between 18 and 29 years old in good health and CMV-seronegative.

The chain uses TRBV7-6 and TRBJ1-4; the match to TRBD1 covers 10 bases. Germline trimming cut 4 bases from V and 5 bases from J; bases unmatched to any gene: 1. Germline V gene sequence: CDR1 SGHVS, CDR2 FNYEAQ. This CDR3 region has 14 residues. CDR3 sequence reads: CASSSGQGNEKLFF. The CDR3 DNA sequence: TGTGCCAGCAGCTCGGGACAGGGGAATGAAAAACTGTTTTTT.

The chain combines TRBV9 with TRBJ2-1; the match to TRBD2 covers 8 bases. Trimming took 1 base from V and 6 from J; bases not matched to a gene: 9. The CDR3 is made up of 16 amino acids. CDR1 and CDR2 from the germline V gene are SGDLS and YYNGEE. The CDR3 sequence is CASSVTRGGKGNEQFF. The CDR3 DNA reads as TGTGCCAGCAGCGTAACCCGGGGGGGCAAAGGCAATGAGCAGTTCTTC.

The chain is built from TRBV5-1 and TRBJ2-7, with TRBD2 matching over 7 bases. The CDR3 is 14 residues long. J lost 0 bases, V lost 4 bases, and 4 bases had no gene match. Germline values: CDR1 SGHRS, CDR2 YFSETQ. CDR3: CASSQAGNSYEQYF. The CDR3 DNA reads TGCGCCAGCAGCCAAGCGGGGAACTCCTACGAGCAGTACTTC.